One sample yielded the 15 T cell receptor beta chains listed below, sequenced in a study of cytomegalovirus exposure and HLA in healthy donors. Primers included in the PCR were 60 Vbeta and 13 Jbeta primers. Assay: immunoSEQ multiplex PCR; the TCRdb copy retains only in-frame clones and omits some. The sample lists 150,000 to 200,000 clones, 70% to 80% occurring once. Source material: PBMCs. All receptors come from a woman aged 50 to 65 in good health and CMV-seronegative.

V is TRBV6-8 and J is TRBJ2-5; 10 nucleotides align to TRBD2. TRBJ2-7 explains the end of the DNA better; the J call may be wrong. Germline V gene lookup returns CDR1 MNHGY and CDR2 SAAAGT. The CDR3 extends over 18 amino acids. The CDR3 loop is CASSYYSSGGIRRYEQYF. CDR3 bases: TGTGCCAGCAGTTACTACTCTAGCGGGGGTATCCGGCGTTACGAGCAGTACTTC.

This clone was seen a handful of times. The chain carries TRBV6-6 and TRBJ1-1, with a tentative D call TRBD1 (5 bases). CDR3 length: 14 residues. Germline V lookup: CDR1 MNHNY, CDR2 SVGAGI (reference sequence). The V end lost 2 bases, the J end lost 0 bases, and 7 bases lay between the germline ends. CDR3 loop: CASSYGAMNTEAFF. The CDR3 coding sequence is TGTGCCAGCAGTTACGGGGCCATGAACACTGAAGCTTTCTTT.

The chain couples TRBV7-2 to TRBJ1-1; D remains ambiguous. This CDR3 region has 14 residues. Trimming took 5 bases from V and 0 from J, leaving 10 bases between them. CDR1 is SGHTA, CDR2 FQGNSA, per germline. CDR3 DNA: TGTGCCAGCAGCGCGACTTCCTTGAACACTGAAGCTTTCTTT. Translation: CASSATSLNTEAFF. Supplemented by reference TRBV7-2 and TRBJ1-1, the full variable domain reads GAGVSQSPSNKVTEKGKDVELRCDPISGHTALYWYRQSLGQGLEFLIYFQGNSAPDKSGLPSDRFSAERTGGSVSTLTIQRTQQEDSAVYLCASSATSLNTEAFFGQGTRLTVV.

This clone was picked up a small number of times. The rearrangement links TRBV10-3 to TRBJ2-7, with D maybe TRBD1 (5 bases). Germline lookup yields CDR1 ENHRY and CDR2 SYGVKD. The V and J ends lost 3 bases and 2 bases respectively, with 8 bases between them. This CDR3 has 13 amino acids. The CDR3 loop is CAISDTGAYEQYF. In DNA, the CDR3 is TGTGCCATCAGTGATACAGGAGCCTACGAGCAGTACTTC.

With respect to this clone: Compared with germline, one end of the junction differs, possibly owing to a read error. V and J are TRBV7-7 and TRBJ2-7; the D is unclear. Germline CDR1 and CDR2: SSHAT and FNYEAQ (reference sequence). The CDR3 runs 13 residues. CDR3 in amino acids: CASSPQSSYEQYF. Written as DNA, the CDR3 is TGTGCTAGCAGCCCACAGAGCTCCTACGAGCAGTACTTC.

This chain links TRBV7-9 with TRBJ2-7; 7 bases line up with TRBD1. V lost 1 base to trimming and J lost 5 bases; unmatched junction nucleotides: 5. Per the germline V gene, CDR1 is SEHNR and CDR2 is FQNEAQ (reference sequence). CDR3 length: 14 amino acids. The CDR3: CASSLVGTDHEQYF. The CDR3 DNA reads as TGTGCCAGCAGCTTAGTAGGGACAGATCACGAGCAGTACTTC.

This chain joins TRBV25-1 and TRBJ1-3; TRBD1 matches at 9 bases. Trimming cost V 7 bases and J 5 bases; bases outside gene matches: 6. Per the germline V gene, CDR1 is MGHDK and CDR2 is SYGVNS. The CDR3 loop spans 14 amino acids. The CDR3: CASNPGQGRNTIYF. For the CDR3, the DNA is TGTGCCAGCAATCCGGGACAGGGAAGAAACACCATATATTTT.

This chain uses TRBV6-1 with TRBJ2-1; 10 bases are shared with TRBD2. V lost 3 bases to trimming and J lost 4 bases; unmatched junction nucleotides: 3. CDR1 is MNHNS, CDR2 SASEGT, per germline. CDR3 length: 15 residues. The CDR3 DNA is TGTGCCAGCAGTGAGTTAGCGGGGGGTTACAATGAGCAGTTCTTC. This gives the protein CASSELAGGYNEQFF.

A word on this clone: Additional DNA sequences in this sample encode the identical CDR3. The gene calls are TRBV5-1 and TRBJ2-1, with 13 bases identical to TRBD2. CDR1 is SGHRS, CDR2 YFSETQ, per germline. J lost 7 bases, V lost 3 bases, and 4 bases had no gene match. This CDR3 is 15 amino acids long. The CDR3, as DNA: TGCGCCAGCAGCTGGACTAGCGGGGGCGGTAATGAGCAGTTCTTC. Residues: CASSWTSGGGNEQFF.

The chain joins TRBV7-9 to TRBJ2-2, with 13 bases that match TRBD2. This CDR3 has 16 residues. CDR1 SEHNR and CDR2 FQNEAQ come from the germline V gene (reference sequence). Trimming took 3 bases from V and 3 from J; bases not matched to a gene: 1. The CDR3 reads CASSLGTSGDTGELFF. As DNA, the CDR3 is TGTGCCAGCAGCTTGGGGACTAGCGGGGACACCGGGGAGCTGTTTTTT.

To note about this clone: A read error may produce the germline difference seen at one junction end. The chain has TRBV7-7 and TRBJ2-3, with a possible D match to TRBD2 (6 bases). The CDR3 consists of 14 residues. The germline CDR1 and CDR2 sequences are SSHAT and FNYEAQ (reference sequence). CDR3 residues: CASSTRAGGDTQYF. The CDR3 DNA follows: TGTGCTAGCAGTACGCGAGCGGGTGGAGATACGCAGTATTTT. Using reference TRBV7-7 and TRBJ2-3 for the parts outside the CDR3, the full variable domain is GAGVSQSPRYKVTKRGQDVTLRCDPISSHATLYWYQQALGQGPEFLTYFNYEAQPDKSGLPSDRFSAERPEGSISTLTIQRTEQRDSAMYRCASSTRAGGDTQYFGPGTRLTVL.

The gene calls are TRBV28 and TRBJ1-1; 7 bases are a match to TRBD1. CDR1 and CDR2 (germline): MDHEN, SYDVKM. The trim removed 6 bases at V and 5 bases at J, leaving 9 bases unmatched. The CDR3 runs to 14 residues. CDR3 sequence: CASSMGQYGTEAFF. The CDR3 DNA reads TGTGCCAGCAGCATGGGACAGTACGGGACTGAAGCTTTCTTT.

This chain joins TRBV14 and TRBJ2-2; 7 bases are shared with TRBD1. V was clipped by 4 bases and J by 0 bases; unmatched bases: 5. This CDR3 comprises 16 residues. Germline CDR1 and CDR2: SGHDN and FVKESK. The CDR3 DNA is TGTGCCAGCAGCCCTTGGACAGGCTCGAACACCGGGGAGCTGTTTTTT. It specifies CASSPWTGSNTGELFF.

The table lists this clone with a count of one. The rearrangement links TRBV5-1 to TRBJ2-2; D perhaps matches TRBD1 (5 bases). Germline lookup yields CDR1 SGHRS and CDR2 YFSETQ. The CDR3 is 14 amino acids. The V end lost 4 bases, the J end lost 2 bases, and 9 bases lay between the germline ends. The CDR3 DNA sequence: TGCGCCAGCAGCCCCGGACAAAACACCGGGGAGCTGTTTTTT. This gives the protein CASSPGQNTGELFF.

Worth noting for this clone: This same CDR3 is encoded by further DNA sequences in the sample. The CDR3 protein is CASSYLGLTDTQYF. The CDR3 DNA follows: TGTGCCAGCAGTTACTTGGGCCTCACAGATACGCAGTATTTT. The J gene is TRBJ2-3, the V gene TRBV6-5, with D unclear. The CDR3 is 14 residues long. Per the germline V gene, CDR1 is MNHEY and CDR2 is SVGAGI. V was clipped by 1 base and J by 2 bases, with 7 bases between them.